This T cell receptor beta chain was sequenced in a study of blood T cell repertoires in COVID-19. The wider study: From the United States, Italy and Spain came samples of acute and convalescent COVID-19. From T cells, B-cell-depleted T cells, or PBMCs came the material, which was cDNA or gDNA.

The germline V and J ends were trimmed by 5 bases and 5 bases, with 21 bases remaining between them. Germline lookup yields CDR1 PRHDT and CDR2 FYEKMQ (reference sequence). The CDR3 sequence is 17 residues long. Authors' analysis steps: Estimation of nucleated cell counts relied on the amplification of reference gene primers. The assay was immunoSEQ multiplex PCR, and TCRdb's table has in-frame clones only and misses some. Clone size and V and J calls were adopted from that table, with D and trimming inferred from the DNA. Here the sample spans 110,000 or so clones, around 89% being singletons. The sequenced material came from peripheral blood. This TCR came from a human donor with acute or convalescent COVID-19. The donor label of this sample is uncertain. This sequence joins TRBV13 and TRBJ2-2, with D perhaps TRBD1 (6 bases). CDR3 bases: TGTGCCAGCAGCCACAATAGGATCAGGGGAAGGACCGGGGAGCTGTTTTTT. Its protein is CASSHNRIRGRTGELFF.